This T cell receptor (beta chain) was identified in a study of tumor-infiltrating lymphocytes in primary liver carcinoma. Study information: Maximum tumor diameters ranged from about 4.2 to 11 cm, stage T1-T3 N0M0.

Notes on the study in general: It was tumor-adjacent and tumor-blood pairs that overlapped less than tumor region pairs did.

Reverse transcription of roughly 0.5 ug total RNA with a constant-region primer produced TCR beta cDNA. It was through three nested multiplex PCR rounds of slightly modified ARM-PCR that TCR beta libraries arose. A C-beta reverse primer was combined with TRBV1-TRBV30 forward primers in the first two PCR rounds, and each round had 10 cycles. Each CDR3 protein is one row after TCRdb ran MiXCR on the multiplex PCR reads. The repertoire has about 180,000 distinct CDR3 sequences, about 60% of them found once; the top ten carry around 68%. Points on this clonotype: The antigen is undetermined. Germline is not matched at one junction end, which may reflect a read error.

From germline, CDR1 is LGHNA and CDR2 YNFKEQ. The CDR3 extends over 15 amino acids. Unsorted whole blood supplied the blood RNA, and germline DNA was isolated too. HBV chronically infected the treatment-naive patients. The sample comprised peripheral blood. V and J are TRBV4-2 and TRBJ2-7, with D perhaps being TRBD1 or TRBD2 (5 bases each). The source is a man in his forties with primary liver carcinoma and hepatitis B virus infection. CDR3 residues: CAISLDGARTYEQYF. The CDR3 DNA is TGTGCCATCAGCCTCGACGGGGCCCGGACCTACGAGCAGTACTTC.